A single T cell receptor (beta chain) is shown here with its context. Its antigen is unidentified. RNA transcripts were the template for amplifying TCR beta CDR3 regions. When the TCR CDR3 underwent first-round RT-PCR, the HTBI primer set was used. TCRdb ran MiXCR on the multiplex PCR reads and lists one entry per CDR3 protein. The sample lists 400,000 or so distinct CDR3 sequences, about 14% occurring once. This specimen belongs to a study of T cells in Graves' hyperthyroidism and ophthalmopathy. Overall study: Staff took peripheral blood when the initial diagnosis was made, before any treatment began. Study-wide points: Most thyroid clonotypes expanded above 0.001 were also detected in blood.

The study left out patients who had uncontrolled infection, other autoimmune disease, pregnancy or lactation. Each diagnosis drew on symptoms, thyroxine, TRAb, thyroid ultrasound and orbital computed tomography findings. Germline values: CDR1 LNHDA, CDR2 SQIVND (reference sequence). This CDR3 is built from 15 residues. J lost 3 bases, V lost 3 bases, and 5 bases had no gene match. This rearrangement joins TRBV19 to TRBJ2-1, with 7 bases lining up with TRBD2. The sequencing sample was made of blood. The receptor was isolated from a man aged 50-60 years with Graves' ophthalmopathy. CDR3 DNA sequence: TGTGCCAGTAGTATTAGAGCGGGGAACTACAATGAGCAGTTCTTC. It specifies CASSIRAGNYNEQFF.